This TCR beta chain was sequenced in a study of OX40 agonist ivuxolimab in advanced cancers. Study summary: Patients took ivuxolimab, an agonistic anti-OX40 (CD134) antibody.

The repertoire was sequenced with immunoSEQ multiplex PCR; TCRdb's copy has only in-frame clones and lacks some. The table shows 55,000 to 85,000 clones, with roughly 89% occurring only once. Germline V gene lookup returns CDR1 MNHEY and CDR2 SVGAGI. Trimming cost V 2 bases and J 6 bases, with 14 bases left between them. CDR3 length: 14 amino acids. V gene TRBV6-5 combines with J gene TRBJ2-7, with a tentative D call TRBD1 (6 bases). The sequenced sample was CD4+ or CD8+ T cells sorted from blood, obtained in a trial of the OX40 agonist ivuxolimab. This clonotype was sampled from an adult with an advanced solid tumor such as melanoma, head and neck, liver or kidney cancer. CDR3 amino acids: CASSYMNRASEQYF. CDR3 bases: TGTGCCAGCAGTTACATGAACAGGGCGAGCGAGCAGTACTTC.